The 5 T cell receptor beta chains listed next were all sequenced from one sample in a study of cytomegalovirus exposure and HLA in healthy donors. Primers included in the PCR were 60 Vbeta and 13 Jbeta primers. Here immunoSEQ multiplex PCR was the method, and the copy in TCRdb shows in-frame clones only, minus some. This table has roughly 120,000 clones, about four fifths appearing once. The sequencing input was PBMCs. The source is a woman between 55 and 75 years old in good health and CMV-seropositive.

Written as DNA, the CDR3 is TGCGCCAGCAGCTACGACGGCCTACTAGCGGAAGCCTCCTACAATGAGCAGTTCTTC. Translation gives CASSYDGLLAEASYNEQFF. The genes are TRBV5-1 and TRBJ2-1, with 8 bases identical to TRBD2. This CDR3 contains 19 residues. CDR1 and CDR2 (germline): SGHRS, YFSETQ. V shed 3 bases and J 0 bases; nucleotides not matched to a gene: 14.

The chain uses TRBV10-3 and TRBJ2-7; 7 bases match TRBD2. Germline-derived CDR1 and CDR2 are ENHRY and SYGVKD. The V segment lost 9 bases and the J segment 3 bases; nucleotides outside the gene matches: 2. The CDR3 consists of 11 residues. Here the CDR3 DNA reads TGTGCCATTTCGGGAGGCTACGAGCAGTACTTC. Amino acid sequence: CAISGGYEQYF.

V is TRBV18 and J is TRBJ1-1; the match to TRBD1 covers 8 bases. Germline V gene sequence: CDR1 KGHSH, CDR2 LQKENI. The ends lost 3 bases at V and 4 bases at J; junction bases unmatched: 4. This CDR3 has 14 residues. The CDR3 reads CASSPPGQGTEAFF. In nucleotides, the CDR3 is TGTGCCAGCTCACCCCCCGGACAGGGCACTGAAGCTTTCTTT.

V and J are TRBV4-1 and TRBJ1-6; 7 bases fit TRBD1. The junction had 10 bases not matched to a gene; V was cut back by 4 bases and J by 10 bases. This CDR3 comprises 15 residues. The germline V gene has CDR1 MGHRA and CDR2 YSYEKL. The CDR3 loop is CASSLRQGASSPLHF. Written as DNA, the CDR3 is TGCGCCAGCAGCCTTAGACAGGGAGCTAGCTCACCCCTCCACTTT.

The chain employs TRBV6-6 and TRBJ1-2, with TRBD1 matching 7 bases. Germline lookup yields CDR1 MNHNY and CDR2 SVGAGI (reference sequence). The CDR3 has 15 residues. The V segment lost 4 bases and the J segment 0 bases; nucleotides outside the gene matches: 5. DNA of the CDR3: TGTGCCAGCAGTTCTTGGACAGGCTCTAACTATGGCTACACCTTC. It encodes CASSSWTGSNYGYTF.